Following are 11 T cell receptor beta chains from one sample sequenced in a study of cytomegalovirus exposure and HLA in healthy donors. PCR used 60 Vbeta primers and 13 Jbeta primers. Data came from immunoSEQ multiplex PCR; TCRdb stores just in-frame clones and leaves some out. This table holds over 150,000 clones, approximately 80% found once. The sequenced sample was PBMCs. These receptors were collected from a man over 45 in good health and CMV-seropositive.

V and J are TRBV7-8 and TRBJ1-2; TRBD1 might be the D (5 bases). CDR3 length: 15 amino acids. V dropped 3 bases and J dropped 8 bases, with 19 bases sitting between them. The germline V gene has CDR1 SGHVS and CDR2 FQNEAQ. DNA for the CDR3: TGTGCCAGCAGCTTCAGAGGCCAGGGAAAGGAGGGCTACACCTTC. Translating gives CASSFRGQGKEGYTF.

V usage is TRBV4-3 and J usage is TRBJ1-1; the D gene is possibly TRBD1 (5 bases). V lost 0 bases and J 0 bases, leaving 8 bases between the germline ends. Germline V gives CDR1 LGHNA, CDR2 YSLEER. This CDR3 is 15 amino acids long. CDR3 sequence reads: CASSQDAGMNTEAFF. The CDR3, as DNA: TGCGCCAGCAGCCAAGATGCAGGGATGAACACTGAAGCTTTCTTT.

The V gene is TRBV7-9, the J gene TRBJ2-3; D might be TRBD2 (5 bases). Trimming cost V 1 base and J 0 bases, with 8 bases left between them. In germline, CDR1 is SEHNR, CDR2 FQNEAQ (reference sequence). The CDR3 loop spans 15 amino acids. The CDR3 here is CASSLGRTSTDTQYF. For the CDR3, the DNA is TGTGCCAGCAGCTTAGGCAGGACTAGCACAGATACGCAGTATTTT.

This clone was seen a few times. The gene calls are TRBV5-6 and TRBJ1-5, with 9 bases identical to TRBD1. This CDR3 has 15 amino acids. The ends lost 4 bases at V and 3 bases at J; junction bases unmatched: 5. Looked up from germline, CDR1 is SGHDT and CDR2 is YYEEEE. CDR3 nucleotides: TGTGCCAGCAGCGCTGACAGGGGGATCAATCAGCCCCAGCATTTT. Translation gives CASSADRGINQPQHF.

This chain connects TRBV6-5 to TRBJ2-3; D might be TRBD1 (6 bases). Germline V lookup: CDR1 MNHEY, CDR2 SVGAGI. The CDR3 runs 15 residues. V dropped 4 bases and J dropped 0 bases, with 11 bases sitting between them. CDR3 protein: CASSSPGHSTDTQYF. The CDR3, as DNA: TGTGCCAGCAGTTCCCCGGGACACAGCACAGATACGCAGTATTTT.

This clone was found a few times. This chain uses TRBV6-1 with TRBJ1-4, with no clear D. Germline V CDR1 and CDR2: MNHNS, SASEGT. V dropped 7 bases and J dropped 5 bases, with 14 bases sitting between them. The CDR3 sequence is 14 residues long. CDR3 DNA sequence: TGTGCCAGCACTGGCGGGCCGTCGAATGAAAAACTGTTTTTT. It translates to CASTGGPSNEKLFF.

The CDR3 spells CASTRALHQETQYF. CDR3 bases: TGCGCCAGCACCAGGGCCCTACACCAAGAGACCCAGTACTTC. The genes are TRBV5-1 and TRBJ2-5; tentative D call: TRBD1 (5 bases). The CDR3 has 14 residues. Per the germline V gene, CDR1 is SGHRS and CDR2 is YFSETQ. V lost 6 bases and J 0 bases, leaving 12 bases between the germline ends.

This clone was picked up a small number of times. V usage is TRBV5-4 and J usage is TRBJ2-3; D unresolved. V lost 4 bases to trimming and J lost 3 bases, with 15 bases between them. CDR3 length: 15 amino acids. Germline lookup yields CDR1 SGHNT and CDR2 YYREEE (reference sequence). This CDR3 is CASSGQSLQTDTQYF. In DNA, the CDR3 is TGTGCCAGCAGCGGCCAGTCCCTCCAGACAGATACGCAGTATTTT.

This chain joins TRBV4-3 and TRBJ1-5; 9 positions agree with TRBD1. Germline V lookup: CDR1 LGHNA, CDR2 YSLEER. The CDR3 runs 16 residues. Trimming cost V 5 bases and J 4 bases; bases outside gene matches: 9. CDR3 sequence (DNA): TGCGCCAGCAGCTTCACAACGGGGACAGGGAATCAGCCCCAGCATTTT. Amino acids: CASSFTTGTGNQPQHF.

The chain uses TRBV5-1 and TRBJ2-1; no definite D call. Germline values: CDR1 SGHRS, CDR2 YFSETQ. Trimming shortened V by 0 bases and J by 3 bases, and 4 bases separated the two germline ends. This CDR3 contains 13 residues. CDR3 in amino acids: CASSLDNYNEQFF. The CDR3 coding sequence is TGCGCCAGCAGCTTGGACAACTACAATGAGCAGTTCTTC.

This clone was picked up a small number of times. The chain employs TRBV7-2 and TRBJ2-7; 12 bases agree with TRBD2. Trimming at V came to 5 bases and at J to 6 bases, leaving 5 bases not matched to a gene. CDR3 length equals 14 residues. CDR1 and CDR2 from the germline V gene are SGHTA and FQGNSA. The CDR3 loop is CASSGLAGSGEQYF. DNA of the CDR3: TGTGCCAGCAGCGGACTAGCGGGGTCCGGCGAGCAGTACTTC.